This entry lists 5 T cell receptor beta chains sequenced from one sample in a study of blood T cell repertoires in COVID-19. Profiling relied on immunoSEQ multiplex PCR, and the TCRdb table lists in-frame clones only, not all of them. Found here are 200,000 or so clones, more than 80% of them singletons; the top ten hold less than 2%. Sequencing used PBMCs or T cells enriched from blood (not recorded which). All receptors come from a man aged 55 to 70 who had recovered from COVID-19.

The chain joins TRBV6-6 to TRBJ2-7; no firm D call. Germline lookup yields CDR1 MNHNY and CDR2 SVGAGI (reference sequence). The CDR3 spans 12 residues. V was trimmed by 2 bases and J by 4 bases, leaving 6 bases between them. The DNA for the CDR3 is TGTGCCAGCAGTTACATCGGGTACGAGCAGTACTTC. This sequence encodes CASSYIGYEQYF.

This clone was seen many times. The V and J genes are TRBV21-1 and TRBJ1-1; TRBD1, the D gene given by the table, was not confirmed from the DNA. TRBV21-1 is an annotated pseudogene. CDR3 length: 15 amino acids. CDR3 coding DNA: TGTGCCAGCAGCTTCAGACAGGGGGCGCCCACTGAAGCTTTCTTT. This gives the protein CASSFRQGAPTEAFF.

The chain uses TRBV27 and TRBJ1-2; weak D call: TRBD1 (6 bases). In germline, CDR1 is MNHEY, CDR2 SMNVEV (reference sequence). The CDR3 loop spans 16 amino acids. V shed 6 bases and J shed 5 bases, with 22 bases lying between them. The DNA for the CDR3 is TGTGCCAGCAGCCCGACAGGTTATCTCGAATCTTATGGCTACACCTTC. Amino acid sequence: CASSPTGYLESYGYTF.

V is TRBV19 and J is TRBJ1-1; a possible D gene is TRBD1 (6 bases). V was shortened by 4 bases and J by 5 bases, with 17 bases between the two germline ends. CDR3 length equals 15 residues. CDR1 LNHDA and CDR2 SQIVND come from the germline V gene (reference sequence). The CDR3 DNA reads as TGTGCCAGTAGTACCCCCGGACAGCGAGGGACTGAAGCTTTCTTT. It encodes CASSTPGQRGTEAFF.

This rearrangement joins TRBV9 to TRBJ1-1; tentatively, D is TRBD1 (5 bases). CDR1 and CDR2 (germline): SGDLS, YYNGEE. The CDR3 contains 14 residues. Trimming removed 0 bases at V and 7 bases at J, with 13 bases between. The CDR3 reads CASSVGAGGSEAFF. The CDR3 nucleotides are TGTGCCAGCAGCGTAGGCGCTGGGGGGAGTGAAGCTTTCTTT.